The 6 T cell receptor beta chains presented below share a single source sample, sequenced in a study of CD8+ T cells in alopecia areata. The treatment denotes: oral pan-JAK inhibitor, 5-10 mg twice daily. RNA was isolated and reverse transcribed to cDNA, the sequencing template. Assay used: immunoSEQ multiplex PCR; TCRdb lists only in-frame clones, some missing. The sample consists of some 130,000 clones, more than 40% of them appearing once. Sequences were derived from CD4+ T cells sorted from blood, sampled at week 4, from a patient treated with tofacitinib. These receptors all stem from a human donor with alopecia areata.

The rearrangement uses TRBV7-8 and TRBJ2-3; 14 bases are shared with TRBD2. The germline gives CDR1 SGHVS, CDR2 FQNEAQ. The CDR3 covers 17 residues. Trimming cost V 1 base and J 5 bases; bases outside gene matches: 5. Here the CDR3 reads CASSLGRLAGGIDTQYF. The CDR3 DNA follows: TGTGCCAGCAGCTTAGGCCGACTAGCGGGAGGGATAGATACGCAGTATTTT.

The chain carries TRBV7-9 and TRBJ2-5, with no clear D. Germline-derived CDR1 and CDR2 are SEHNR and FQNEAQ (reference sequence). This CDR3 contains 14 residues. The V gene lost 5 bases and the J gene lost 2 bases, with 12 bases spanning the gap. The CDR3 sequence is CASSPSFSQETQYF. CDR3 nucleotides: TGTGCCAGCAGCCCCAGCTTCTCTCAAGAGACCCAGTACTTC.

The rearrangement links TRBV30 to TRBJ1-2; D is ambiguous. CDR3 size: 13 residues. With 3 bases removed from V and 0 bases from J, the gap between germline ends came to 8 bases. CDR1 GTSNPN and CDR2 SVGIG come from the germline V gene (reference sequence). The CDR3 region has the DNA TGTGCCTGGAGGGAGCAGGCTAACTATGGCTACACCTTC. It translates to CAWREQANYGYTF.

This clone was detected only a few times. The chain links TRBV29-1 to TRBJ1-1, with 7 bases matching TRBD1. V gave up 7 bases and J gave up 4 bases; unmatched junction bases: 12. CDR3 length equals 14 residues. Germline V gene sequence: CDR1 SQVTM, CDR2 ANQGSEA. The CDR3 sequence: CSADRDSGSTEAFF. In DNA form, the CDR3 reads TGCAGCGCGGACCGGGACAGCGGAAGCACTGAAGCTTTCTTT.

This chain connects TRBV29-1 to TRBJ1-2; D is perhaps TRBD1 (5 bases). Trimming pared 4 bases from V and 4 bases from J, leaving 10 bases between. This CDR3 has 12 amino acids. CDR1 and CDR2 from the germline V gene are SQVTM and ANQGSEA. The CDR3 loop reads CSVAGTLYGYTF. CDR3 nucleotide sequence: TGCAGCGTTGCCGGGACCCTCTATGGCTACACCTTC.

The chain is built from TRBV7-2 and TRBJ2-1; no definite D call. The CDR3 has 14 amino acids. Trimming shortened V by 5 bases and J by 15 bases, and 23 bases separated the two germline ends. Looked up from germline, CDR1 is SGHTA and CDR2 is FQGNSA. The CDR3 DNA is TGTGCCAGCAGCCCTCTTACGTTTACCGGGCTACGGTTCTTC. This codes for CASSPLTFTGLRFF.